The clone carrying this TCR beta chain was counted ten times or more. Alongside a J-beta primer mix, a sample-barcoded 5' primer served in a second PCR lasting roughly 6 to 11 cycles. From the 5' RACE reads, TCRdb called clonotypes with MiXCR, one entry per CDR3 protein. The sample records 600,000 or so distinct CDR3 sequences, under 25% being singletons. The data are from a study of blood T cells in healthy people across ages. The CDR3 is 15 residues long. After removal of 7 bases from V and 5 bases from J, the junction contained 7 bases not matched to a gene. CDR1 is SNHLY, CDR2 FYNNEI, per germline.

Sequenced: blood. The chain joins TRBV2 to TRBJ2-1, with 11 bases matching TRBD2. This clonotype was sampled from a man between 65 and 85 years old in good health. The CDR3 spells CASKNSGRGNNEQFF. In nucleotides, the CDR3 is TGTGCCAGCAAAAATAGCGGGAGGGGTAACAATGAGCAGTTCTTC.